This TCR beta chain was obtained from a study of T cells after yellow fever vaccination. The germline V gene encodes CDR1 SGHRS and CDR2 YFSETQ. The CDR3 covers 13 residues. The V and J ends lost 4 bases and 3 bases, in that order; junction bases with no gene match: 2. TCRdb analysed the 5' RACE reads with MiXCR anew, one entry per CDR3 protein. The repertoire consists of approximately 510,000 distinct CDR3 sequences, with less than 25% occurring once and the leading ten covering about 16%. The source of this sequence is a man in his late teens or twenties who received the YFV17D yellow fever vaccine. The rearrangement joins TRBV5-1 to TRBJ1-1, with TRBD1 matching over 8 bases. The sample here was PBMCs, taken 21 days after the first yellow fever vaccination. The CDR3 DNA reads as TGCGCCAGCAGCGAGGGACAGGACACTGAAGCTTTCTTT. Its protein product is CASSEGQDTEAFF.